Below are 27 T cell receptor beta chains sequenced from a single sample in a study of cytomegalovirus exposure and HLA in healthy donors (dated by TCRdb to the late 2010s). Library prep was done by the immunoSEQ multiplex PCR assay. A mixture of 60 forward primers for TCR Vbeta segments and 13 reverse primers for TCR Jbeta segments was used in the multiplex PCR. Sourced from immuneACCESS, this table was stored by TCRdb with only in-frame sequences that have V and J called. A share of the clones is absent; for the studies checked, an unresolved V gene accounts for under half, and the remainder has no known explanation. Present in this sample are some 130,000 clones, approximately 80% of which were seen just once. 3.5% to 5% of the sample rests with the top ten. The sample was PBMCs. The receptors come from a male donor in good health and CMV-seronegative.

The genes are TRBV9 and TRBJ2-1; possibly TRBD2 for D (6 bases). CDR1 SGDLS and CDR2 YYNGEE come from the germline V gene. Trimming pared 0 bases from V and 4 bases from J, leaving 20 bases between. The CDR3 totals 18 residues. CDR3 loop: CASSVAILGGGTYNEQFF. CDR3 coding DNA: TGTGCCAGCAGCGTAGCGATTTTGGGGGGTGGAACATACAATGAGCAGTTCTTC.

The chain is built from TRBV19 and TRBJ2-1; 9 positions match TRBD2. CDR1 LNHDA and CDR2 SQIVND come from the germline V gene (reference sequence). Trimming cost V 5 bases and J 1 base; bases outside gene matches: 6. The CDR3 has 16 residues. DNA for the CDR3: TGTGCCAGTAGTCCTATCAGCGGGAGGTCCTACAATGAGCAGTTCTTC. Translated, it gives CASSPISGRSYNEQFF.

The V and J genes are TRBV5-1 and TRBJ2-1; 14 bases fit TRBD2. Trimming took 4 bases from V and 8 from J; bases not matched to a gene: 5. The CDR3 is 15 amino acids. The germline V gene encodes CDR1 SGHRS and CDR2 YFSETQ. The CDR3 loop is CASSTGLAGVYEQFF. The CDR3 nucleotides are TGCGCCAGCAGCACGGGACTAGCGGGAGTCTATGAGCAGTTCTTC.

The rearrangement uses TRBV15 and TRBJ1-1; the D gene is possibly TRBD1 (6 bases). Germline-derived CDR1 and CDR2 are LNHNV and YYDKDF (reference sequence). The CDR3 is 15 amino acids. V lost 2 bases, J lost 3 bases, and 13 bases lay in between. The CDR3 here is CATSRSDRRHTEAFF. The CDR3 DNA sequence: TGTGCCACCAGCAGAAGCGACAGGCGGCACACTGAAGCTTTCTTT.

This rearrangement joins TRBV6-4 to TRBJ2-5; 9 bases are shared with TRBD2. In germline, CDR1 is MRHNA, CDR2 SNTAGT. There are 13 residues in the CDR3. The V and J ends lost 8 bases and 4 bases, in that order; junction bases with no gene match: 5. CDR3 DNA sequence: TGTGCCAGCGTATTAGCGGGAGCAGAGACCCAGTACTTC. Translation gives CASVLAGAETQYF.

V usage is TRBV27 and J usage is TRBJ1-2; tentatively, D is TRBD1 (6 bases). V lost 4 bases and J lost 7, with 16 bases in between. The CDR3 sequence is 14 residues long. In germline, CDR1 is MNHEY, CDR2 SMNVEV (reference sequence). The CDR3 region is CASSSRTEGAGYTF. The CDR3 region has the DNA TGTGCCAGCAGTTCTCGGACAGAGGGAGCTGGCTACACCTTC.

V is TRBV6-5 and J is TRBJ1-3; 7 bases match TRBD1. Germline V lookup: CDR1 MNHEY, CDR2 SVGAGI. This CDR3 region has 15 residues. The V gene end was trimmed by 6 bases and the J gene end by 0 bases; junction bases not matched to a gene: 5. The CDR3 is CASRYRGGSGNTIYF. The CDR3 DNA reads TGTGCCAGCAGATACAGGGGAGGCTCTGGAAACACCATATATTTT.

This chain uses TRBV30 with TRBJ2-5, with D perhaps TRBD1 (5 bases). Looked up from germline, CDR1 is GTSNPN and CDR2 is SVGIG (reference sequence). This CDR3 has 14 amino acids. Between the trimmed V and J ends, which lost 4 bases and 2 bases, there was a span of 14 bases. CDR3 in amino acids: CAWTLGAVQETQYF. CDR3 DNA: TGTGCCTGGACCTTAGGGGCGGTACAAGAGACCCAGTACTTC.

V and J are TRBV11-2 and TRBJ1-4; D is possibly TRBD1 (6 bases). Germline CDR1 reads SGHAT; CDR2 reads FQNNGV. The CDR3 is made up of 16 amino acids. Deletions cut 1 base from V and 2 bases from J, with 11 bases between. CDR3 loop: CASSLGWTVTNEKLFF. The CDR3 region has the DNA TGTGCCAGCAGCTTAGGATGGACAGTCACTAATGAAAAACTGTTTTTT.

The chain has TRBV6-1 and TRBJ1-2; 10 bases match TRBD1. The germline V gene encodes CDR1 MNHNS and CDR2 SASEGT. This CDR3 comprises 15 residues. V trimming: 5 bases; J trimming: 4 bases; junction bases outside the gene matches: 7. The CDR3 sequence is CASSSGQGGTYGYTF. In DNA form, the CDR3 reads TGTGCCAGCAGTTCCGGACAGGGGGGGACCTATGGCTACACCTTC.

The J gene is TRBJ1-6, the V gene TRBV6-5, with 8 bases identical to TRBD1. The CDR3 loop spans 15 amino acids. Germline V gives CDR1 MNHEY, CDR2 SVGAGI. V gave up 0 bases and J gave up 7 bases; unmatched junction bases: 2. Written as DNA, the CDR3 is TGTGCCAGCAGTTACTCACAGGGGGAAAATTCACCCCTCCACTTT. Its protein is CASSYSQGENSPLHF.

The CDR3 sequence is CASSGKGTYEQYF. The CDR3 nucleotides are TGTGCCAGCAGCGGAAAAGGGACTTACGAGCAGTACTTC. The genes are TRBV7-9 and TRBJ2-5, with D perhaps matching TRBD2 (6 bases). The closer fit of TRBJ2-7 to the DNA end suggests the J call may be wrong. Germline V lookup: CDR1 SEHNR, CDR2 FQNEAQ (reference sequence). The CDR3 consists of 13 residues.

This sequence joins TRBV5-1 and TRBJ1-2, with D possibly TRBD1 on 6 matching bases. V was trimmed by 2 bases and J by 8 bases, leaving 13 bases between them. This CDR3 spans 13 amino acids. CDR1 is SGHRS, CDR2 YFSETQ, per germline. The DNA of the CDR3 is TGCGCCAGCAGCTTACGGGGGGCTCACGGCTACACCTTC. Translated, it gives CASSLRGAHGYTF.

This rearrangement joins TRBV6-5 to TRBJ1-5; TRBD1 matches at 10 bases. After removal of 6 bases from V and 4 bases from J, the junction contained 3 bases not matched to a gene. Germline assignment: CDR1 MNHEY and CDR2 SVGAGI. This CDR3 has 14 residues. CDR3 in amino acids: CASRRTGGNQPQHF. The DNA of the CDR3 is TGTGCCAGCAGACGGACAGGGGGAAATCAGCCCCAGCATTTT.

The chain uses TRBV5-1 and TRBJ2-3; D perhaps matches TRBD2 (5 bases). The germline V gene encodes CDR1 SGHRS and CDR2 YFSETQ. The CDR3 runs to 14 residues. The V gene lost 3 bases and the J gene lost 4 bases, with 12 bases spanning the gap. CDR3 sequence: CASSSGLSADTQYF. CDR3 coding DNA: TGCGCCAGCAGCTCCGGACTTAGCGCAGATACGCAGTATTTT.

This rearrangement joins TRBV18 to TRBJ1-2; D gene ambiguous. The CDR3 loop spans 13 amino acids. V was shortened by 6 bases and J by 4 bases, with 12 bases between the two germline ends. Looked up from germline, CDR1 is KGHSH and CDR2 is LQKENI. The CDR3 reads CASSPTVTYGYTF. CDR3 sequence (DNA): TGTGCCAGCTCTCCCACAGTGACCTATGGCTACACCTTC.

V is TRBV5-1 and J is TRBJ2-3, with D possibly being TRBD1 (6 bases). This CDR3 comprises 15 residues. V was cut by 6 bases and J by 2 bases, with 16 bases left in between. Germline values: CDR1 SGHRS, CDR2 YFSETQ. CDR3 in amino acids: CASTRYRASTDTQYF. DNA for the CDR3: TGCGCCAGCACACGGTACAGGGCTTCCACAGATACGCAGTATTTT.

The chain recombines TRBV7-2 with TRBJ2-1; 9 nucleotides agree with TRBD1. Trimming removed 10 bases from V and 5 bases from J; junction bases left unmatched: 6. From germline, CDR1 is SGHTA and CDR2 FQGNSA. The CDR3 runs to 13 residues. The CDR3 reads CAIAGQGDNEQFF. DNA for the CDR3: TGTGCCATTGCGGGACAGGGTGACAATGAGCAGTTCTTC.

V gene TRBV6-5 combines with J gene TRBJ1-2; D not certain. Per the germline V gene, CDR1 is MNHEY and CDR2 is SVGAGI. V was shortened by 5 bases and J by 6 bases, with 16 bases between the two germline ends. The CDR3 consists of 14 residues. The CDR3 protein is CASSIQGSSHGYTF. In DNA, the CDR3 is TGTGCCAGCAGTATCCAAGGGAGCAGTCATGGCTACACCTTC.

V is TRBV7-3 and J is TRBJ2-7, with D possibly TRBD1 on 6 matching bases. The V end lost 5 bases, the J end lost 0 bases, and 11 bases lay between the germline ends. The CDR3 totals 14 residues. The germline CDR1 and CDR2 sequences are SGHTA and FQGTGA. The CDR3 sequence is CASSPEQGSYEQYF. CDR3 bases: TGTGCCAGCAGCCCCGAACAGGGCTCCTACGAGCAGTACTTC.

The chain is built from TRBV9 and TRBJ2-2, with D possibly being TRBD2 (6 bases). The germline CDR1 and CDR2 sequences are SGDLS and YYNGEE. The germline V and J ends were trimmed by 1 base and 5 bases, with 21 bases remaining between them. This CDR3 comprises 18 residues. This chain's CDR3 is CASSVSDRGRSDTGELFF. CDR3 sequence (DNA): TGTGCCAGCAGCGTAAGTGATCGGGGGAGAAGTGATACCGGGGAGCTGTTTTTT.

About this clone: Other DNA sequences of this sample code for an identical CDR3. The chain recombines TRBV25-1 with TRBJ2-2; TRBD2 agrees at 8 bases. Looked up from germline, CDR1 is MGHDK and CDR2 is SYGVNS. CDR3 length: 15 residues. J gave up 7 bases and V 8 bases, and 12 bases lay outside the gene matches. The CDR3 region has the DNA TGTGCCAGCTATCGGGAGGGCCGATTGGGCGGGGAGCTGTTTTTT. Protein sequence: CASYREGRLGGELFF. Using reference TRBV25-1 and TRBJ2-2 for the parts outside the CDR3, the full variable domain is EADIYQTPRYLVIGTGKKITLECSQTMGHDKMYWYQQDPGMELHLIHYSYGVNSTEKGDLSSESTVSRIRTEHFPLTLESARPSHTSQYLCASYREGRLGGELFFGEGSRLTVL.

This rearrangement joins TRBV9 to TRBJ2-7; tentative D call: TRBD1 (5 bases). The germline V gene encodes CDR1 SGDLS and CDR2 YYNGEE. Trimming removed 0 bases from V and 2 bases from J, with 9 bases in between. The CDR3 totals 14 residues. The CDR3 region is CASSVGDSTYEQYF. DNA for the CDR3: TGTGCCAGCAGCGTAGGTGACAGTACCTACGAGCAGTACTTC.

A single count supports this clone. The chain couples TRBV5-1 to TRBJ2-1; 13 bases line up with TRBD2. The CDR3 is 14 residues long. Trimming cost V 2 bases and J 8 bases; bases outside gene matches: 1. Germline assignment: CDR1 SGHRS and CDR2 YFSETQ. CDR3 DNA: TGCGCCAGCAGCTTTGGGACTAGCGGGGATGAGCAGTTCTTC. It codes for CASSFGTSGDEQFF.

The table lists this clone with a few counts. The chain combines TRBV6-1 with TRBJ2-7; TRBD1 might be the D (5 bases). Trimming stripped 6 bases from V and 1 base from J, with 13 bases between. From germline, CDR1 is MNHNS and CDR2 SASEGT. The CDR3 runs 14 residues. DNA of the CDR3: TGTGCCAGCAGATCTATCGACAGTTCCTACGAGCAGTACTTC. Translated: CASRSIDSSYEQYF.

The chain employs TRBV7-6 and TRBJ1-4; 8 bases fit TRBD1. CDR1 SGHVS and CDR2 FNYEAQ come from the germline V gene. V was clipped by 4 bases and J by 7 bases; unmatched bases: 5. CDR3 size: 14 residues. CDR3 DNA sequence: TGTGCCAGCAGCTCCGACAGGGGTGCTGAAAAACTGTTTTTT. Translated, it gives CASSSDRGAEKLFF.

This clone appeared once. This rearrangement joins TRBV2 to TRBJ2-5; TRBD1 aligns across 9 bases. The trim removed 4 bases at V and 2 bases at J, leaving 8 bases unmatched. The length of the CDR3 is 16 residues. CDR1 and CDR2 (germline): SNHLY, FYNNEI. CDR3 bases: TGTGCCAGCAGTGTCTACCGGGACAGGGCTCAAGAGACCCAGTACTTC. It yields the protein CASSVYRDRAQETQYF.